Sequencing of this T cell receptor (beta chain) was carried out in a study of blood T cell repertoires in COVID-19 (TCRdb year 2020). Regarding the complete study: Collaborator samples came from the United States, Italy and Spain and covered acute and convalescent phases of COVID-19. HLA class I and class II types, where available, came from metadata supplied by the sample provider rather than from assay-based typing. The sample metadata nearly always contained a de-identified subject ID, COVID-19 status, age in years and sex. The prospective study material was composed of cDNA or gDNA derived from T cells, B-cell-depleted T cells, or PBMCs. Samples were obtained from the ongoing ImmuneRACE study (first 160 participants) and from 1,200 or so subjects provided by 6 global collaborators. The dataset comprised deeply sampled blood TCRbeta repertoires from subjects exposed to, actively infected with, or recovered from COVID-19. The repertoires were released in a freely available public database meant as a resource for research on the immune response to SARS-CoV-2.

The collaborating institutions used their own protocols to collect whole blood in K2EDTA tubes. For TCRbeta analysis, collaborators shipped samples as frozen whole blood, isolated PBMCs, or DNA extracted from either of those sample types. The study at large found these results: How much clinical and demographic metadata was included differed by source and by participant, and the metadata was provided uncurated.

In the case of this clone: Its antigen remains undetermined. No much larger clone exists at a distance of one base, and base qualities are not known.

The immunoSEQ Assay, a bias-controlled multiplex PCR, was used to amplify TCRbeta CDR3 regions from genomic DNA. The original methods were these. The number of nucleated cells in each sample was estimated by amplification of reference gene primers within the assay. To quantify the absolute abundance of each unique TCRbeta CDR3 rearrangement, sequence reads were collapsed and filtered. Productive Simpson clonality was computed per sample as the square root of Simpson's diversity index over productive rearrangements. Imported from immuneACCESS, the table was reduced by TCRdb to in-frame sequences with V and J called. These copies leave out some clones; in studies compared against another copy, an unresolved V gene accounts for under half, and the cause of the remainder is not known. D and trimming were read from the DNA, whereas the V and J calls and clone size are those reported in that table. The sample table records about 160,000 clones; about 81% of these occur just once. The top ten constitute around 9.9% of the sample.

From the cysteine through the phenylalanine, the CDR3 covers 13 amino acids. Just CDR3 DNA is preserved here, 39 bases in frame from base 1. CDR1 is given as MDHEN and CDR2 as SYDVKM, both from the germline V gene. Trimming takes 2 bases from V and 3 bases from J, and the germline ends sit 7 bases apart. The origin of this receptor is a human donor in a cohort sampled during active COVID-19. Source material: peripheral blood. Rearrangement joined TRBV28 to TRBJ2-5, with TRBD2 as a weak D call on 6 bases. The nucleotide sequence is given as TGTGCCAGCAGTTTAGCTAGCGAAGAGACCCAGTACTTC. This gives the protein CASSLASEETQYF. Supplemented by the reference TRBV28 and TRBJ2-5 proteins around the CDR3, the complete variable domain is DVKVTQSSRYLVKRTGEKVFLECVQDMDHENMFWYRQDPGLGLRLIYFSYDVKMKEKGDIPEGYSVSREKKERFSLILESASTNQTSMYLCASSLASEETQYFGPGTRLLVL.